Given below is one T cell receptor (beta chain) in context. Germline assignment: CDR1 SGHVS and CDR2 FNYEAQ. This CDR3 contains 17 residues. J lost 1 base, V lost 2 bases, and 3 bases had no gene match. These data come from a study of cytomegalovirus exposure and HLA in healthy donors. PCR involved 60 Vbeta and 13 Jbeta primers. Some clones are missing from TCRdb's copy, which holds only in-frame ones; the method was immunoSEQ multiplex PCR. The sample carries about 200,000 clones, 70% to 85% recorded once. This clonotype originated in a man aged 40-55 years in good health and CMV-seropositive. Source material: PBMCs. The genes are TRBV7-6 and TRBJ2-2; the match to TRBD2 covers 11 bases. This chain's CDR3 is CASSLRLAGKNTGELFF. CDR3 sequence (DNA): TGTGCCAGCAGCTTAAGACTAGCGGGGAAGAACACCGGGGAGCTGTTTTTT.